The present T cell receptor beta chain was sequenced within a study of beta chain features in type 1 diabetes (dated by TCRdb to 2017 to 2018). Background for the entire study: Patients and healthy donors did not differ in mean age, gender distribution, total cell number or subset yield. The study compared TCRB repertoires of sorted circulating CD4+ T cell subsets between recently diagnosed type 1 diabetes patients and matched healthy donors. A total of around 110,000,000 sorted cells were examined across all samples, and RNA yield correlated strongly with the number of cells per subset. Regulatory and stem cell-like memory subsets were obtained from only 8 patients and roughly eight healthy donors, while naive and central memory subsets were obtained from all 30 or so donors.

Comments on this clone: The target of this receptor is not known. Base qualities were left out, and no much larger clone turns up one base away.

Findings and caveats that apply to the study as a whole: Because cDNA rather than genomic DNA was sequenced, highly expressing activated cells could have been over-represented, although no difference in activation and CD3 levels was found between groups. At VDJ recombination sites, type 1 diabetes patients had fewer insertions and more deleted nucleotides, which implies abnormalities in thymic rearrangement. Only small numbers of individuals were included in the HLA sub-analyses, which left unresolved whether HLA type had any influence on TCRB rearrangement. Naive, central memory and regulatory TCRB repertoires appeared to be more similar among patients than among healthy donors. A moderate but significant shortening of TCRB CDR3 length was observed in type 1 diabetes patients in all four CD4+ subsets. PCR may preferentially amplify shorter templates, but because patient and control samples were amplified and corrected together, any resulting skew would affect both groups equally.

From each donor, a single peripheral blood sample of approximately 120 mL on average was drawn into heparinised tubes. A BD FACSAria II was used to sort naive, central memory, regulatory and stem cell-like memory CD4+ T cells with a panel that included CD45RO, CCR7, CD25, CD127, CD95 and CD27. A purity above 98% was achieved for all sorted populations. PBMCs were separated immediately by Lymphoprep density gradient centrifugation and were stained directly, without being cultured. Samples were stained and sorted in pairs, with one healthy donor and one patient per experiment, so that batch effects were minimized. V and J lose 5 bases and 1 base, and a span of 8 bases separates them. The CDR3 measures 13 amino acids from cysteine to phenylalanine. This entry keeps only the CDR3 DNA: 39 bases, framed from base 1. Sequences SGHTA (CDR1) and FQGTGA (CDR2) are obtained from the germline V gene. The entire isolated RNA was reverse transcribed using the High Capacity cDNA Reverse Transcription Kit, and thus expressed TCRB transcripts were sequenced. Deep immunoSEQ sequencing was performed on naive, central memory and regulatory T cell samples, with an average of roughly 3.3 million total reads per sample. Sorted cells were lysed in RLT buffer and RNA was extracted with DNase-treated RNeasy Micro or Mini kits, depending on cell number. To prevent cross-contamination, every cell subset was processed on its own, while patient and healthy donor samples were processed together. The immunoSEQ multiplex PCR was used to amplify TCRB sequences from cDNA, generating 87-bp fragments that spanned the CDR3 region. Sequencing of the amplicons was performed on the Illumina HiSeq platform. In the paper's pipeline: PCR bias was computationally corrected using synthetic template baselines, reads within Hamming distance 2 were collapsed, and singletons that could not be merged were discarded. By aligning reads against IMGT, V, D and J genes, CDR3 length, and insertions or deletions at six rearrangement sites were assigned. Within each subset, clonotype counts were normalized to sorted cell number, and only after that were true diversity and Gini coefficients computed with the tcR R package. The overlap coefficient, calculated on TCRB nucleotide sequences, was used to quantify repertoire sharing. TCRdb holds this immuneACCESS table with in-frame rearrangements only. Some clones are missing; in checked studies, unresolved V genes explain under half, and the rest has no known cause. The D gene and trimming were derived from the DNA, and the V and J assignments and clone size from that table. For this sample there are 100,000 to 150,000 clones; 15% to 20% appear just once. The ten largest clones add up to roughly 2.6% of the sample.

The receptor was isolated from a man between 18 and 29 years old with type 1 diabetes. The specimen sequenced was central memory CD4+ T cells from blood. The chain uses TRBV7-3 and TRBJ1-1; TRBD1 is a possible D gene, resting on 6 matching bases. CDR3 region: CASSRQENTEAFF. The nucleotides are TGTGCCAGCAGCCGACAGGAGAACACTGAAGCTTTCTTT.